What follows are 3 T cell receptor beta chains derived from one specimen sequenced in a study of T cell changes during pregnancy in multiple sclerosis. The protocol was immunoSEQ multiplex PCR, while the TCRdb copy is restricted to in-frame clones and leaves out a portion. The table has around 45,000 clones, 80% to 95% seen once. This specimen consisted of CD4+ T cells from peripheral blood mononuclear cells, obtained in the third trimester of pregnancy. These receptors came from a female donor with multiple sclerosis, enrolled in a pregnancy study.

This clone has only one observation. J is TRBJ1-5 and V is TRBV19, with TRBD1 identical over 7 bases. This CDR3 region has 16 residues. Germline CDR1 and CDR2: LNHDA and SQIVND (reference sequence). The ends lost 4 bases at V and 2 bases at J; junction bases unmatched: 8. The CDR3 DNA reads as TGTGCCAGTAGTACGAACAGGGGAGGTGGCAATCAGCCCCAGCATTTT. Translation: CASSTNRGGGNQPQHF.

The chain has TRBV19 and TRBJ2-5; tentative D call: TRBD1 (6 bases). This CDR3 is 13 amino acids long. The V gene lost 5 bases and the J gene lost 7 bases, with 14 bases spanning the gap. Germline values: CDR1 LNHDA, CDR2 SQIVND (reference sequence). The CDR3 protein is CASSPQGLVTQYF. In nucleotides, the CDR3 is TGTGCCAGTAGTCCCCAGGGGTTGGTGACCCAGTACTTC. Using reference TRBV19 and TRBJ2-5 for the parts outside the CDR3, the full variable domain is DGGITQSPKYLFRKEGQNVTLSCEQNLNHDAMYWYRQDPGQGLRLIYYSQIVNDFQKGDIAEGYSVSREKKESFPLTVTSAQKNPTAFYLCASSPQGLVTQYFGPGTRLLVL.

The chain has TRBV18 and TRBJ2-7; 7 bases line up with TRBD2. The CDR3 runs to 14 residues. Looked up from germline, CDR1 is KGHSH and CDR2 is LQKENI. The V and J ends lost 3 bases and 7 bases, in that order; junction bases with no gene match: 9. CDR3 amino acids: CASSPGRRGDEQYF. The CDR3 DNA is TGTGCCAGCTCACCCGGGAGGCGTGGAGATGAGCAGTACTTC.